Listed here are 20 T cell receptor beta chains from one sample, sequenced in a study of CD8 T cells in Susac syndrome. With random hexamers, 0.5 to 1 ug RNA was reverse transcribed. MiXCR, run by TCRdb on the immunoSEQ multiplex PCR reads, gives a single entry per CDR3 protein. Among about 400,000 distinct CDR3 sequences, more than 70% were seen once, and the ten largest hold 0.12%. Material: CD8+ T cells from PBMCs. Receptors were obtained from a human donor with multiple sclerosis.

This clonotype was observed once. The DNA for the CDR3 is TGTGCCAGCAGCTTAGAAAACAGGGATAAAAGGGAGCAGTACTTC. Translation gives CASSLENRDKREQYF. This chain connects TRBV7-9 to TRBJ2-7; possibly TRBD1 for D (6 bases). The CDR3 is 15 residues long. Germline V gene lookup returns CDR1 SEHNR and CDR2 FQNEAQ (reference sequence). V was shortened by 1 base and J by 7 bases, with 17 bases between the two germline ends.

This clonotype came up a few times. This chain uses TRBV20-1 with TRBJ2-7, with TRBD1 as a possible D gene (7 bases). From germline, CDR1 is DFQATT and CDR2 SNEGSKA (reference sequence). The V and J ends lost 6 bases and 0 bases respectively, with 15 bases between them. This CDR3 comprises 14 residues. In DNA form, the CDR3 reads TGCAGTGCGCGGGGACAGTCGAGCTCCTACGAGCAGTACTTC. Encoded protein: CSARGQSSSYEQYF.

V is TRBV10-3 and J is TRBJ2-1; 7 bases align to TRBD2. V was pared by 10 bases and J by 0 bases, with 6 bases of the junction left unmatched. The germline gives CDR1 ENHRY, CDR2 SYGVKD. This CDR3 comprises 14 residues. In nucleotides, the CDR3 is TGTGCCACCGCAGCGGGGAGCTCCTACAATGAGCAGTTCTTC. Protein sequence: CATAAGSSYNEQFF.

For this clonotype: This CDR3 is missing its conserved last phenylalanine or tryptophan, likely due to a read error. The gene calls are TRBV19 and TRBJ2-2; D is unclear. V was cut by 5 bases and J by 1 base, with 11 bases left in between. The CDR3 is made up of 15 amino acids. Germline loops: CDR1 LNHDA, CDR2 SQIVND (reference sequence). The DNA for the CDR3 is TGTGCCAGTAGTTTCCGGGCCCTGAACACCGGGGAGCTGTTTTCT. Translating it yields CASSFRALNTGELFS.

The DNA of the CDR3 is TGTGCCAGCAGTTTACTACAGGGGGCTGGAGGCTACACCTTC. This gives the protein CASSLLQGAGGYTF. This chain joins TRBV27 and TRBJ1-2; the match to TRBD1 covers 9 bases. CDR3 size: 14 residues. Germline trimming cut 2 bases from V and 8 bases from J; bases unmatched to any gene: 6. Germline CDR1 MNHEY, CDR2 SMNVEV (reference sequence).

The genes are TRBV28 and TRBJ2-5, with 14 positions matching TRBD2. Germline loops: CDR1 MDHEN, CDR2 SYDVKM. This CDR3 has 19 residues. V lost 7 bases, J lost 1 base, and 14 bases stayed unmatched. The chain's CDR3 is CASKRPGLAGEGPQETQYF. The CDR3 nucleotides are TGTGCCAGCAAACGTCCGGGACTAGCGGGAGAGGGCCCCCAAGAGACCCAGTACTTC.

The V call is TRBV7-6, the J call TRBJ2-7; D is possibly TRBD1 (5 bases). Per germline, CDR1 SGHVS and CDR2 FNYEAQ. V was shortened by 0 bases and J by 6 bases, with 9 bases between the two germline ends. The CDR3 has 13 residues. The CDR3 nucleotides are TGTGCCAGCAGCTTAGCGCCTCAGGGCGAGCAGTACTTC. Its translation is CASSLAPQGEQYF.

The chain uses TRBV5-1 and TRBJ2-7, with D unclear. V was cut by 4 bases and J by 4 bases, with 18 bases left in between. Looked up from germline, CDR1 is SGHRS and CDR2 is YFSETQ. This CDR3 spans 15 amino acids. The CDR3 loop reads CASSRTPLDGYEQYF. DNA of the CDR3: TGCGCCAGCAGCAGAACCCCCCTGGACGGATACGAGCAGTACTTC. Full variable domain (rest looked up from reference TRBV5-1 and TRBJ2-7): KAGVTQTPRYLIKTRGQQVTLSCSPISGHRSVSWYQQTPGQGLQFLFEYFSETQRNKGNFPGRFSGRQFSNSRSEMNVSTLELGDSALYLCASSRTPLDGYEQYFGPGTRLTVT.

This clonotype has just one count. This rearrangement joins TRBV27 to TRBJ2-2; the D gene is possibly TRBD1 (5 bases). The CDR3 contains 17 residues. Germline V gives CDR1 MNHEY, CDR2 SMNVEV (reference sequence). V was pared by 5 bases and J by 0 bases, with 16 bases between. In nucleotides, the CDR3 is TGTGCCAGCAGTCTGATTTACAGGAGATCGAACACCGGGGAGCTGTTTTTT. It codes for CASSLIYRRSNTGELFF.

V gene TRBV5-5 combines with J gene TRBJ2-7; D may be TRBD1 or TRBD2 (6 bases each). The V end lost 0 bases, the J end lost 4 bases, and 14 bases lay between the germline ends. The germline CDR1 and CDR2 sequences are SGHKS and YYEKEE (reference sequence). CDR3 length equals 15 residues. This CDR3 is CASSLVVGGSYEQYF. In DNA form, the CDR3 reads TGTGCCAGCAGCTTGGTGGTGGGGGGCTCGTACGAGCAGTACTTC. Full variable domain (remainder filled in from reference TRBV5-5 and TRBJ2-7): DAGVTQSPTHLIKTRGQQVTLRCSPISGHKSVSWYQQVLGQGPQFIFQYYEKEERGRGNFPDRFSARQFPNYSSELNVNALLLGDSALYLCASSLVVGGSYEQYFGPGTRLTVT.

The chain uses TRBV19 and TRBJ1-1, with D possibly TRBD1 on 6 matching bases. The CDR3 runs 14 residues. Trimming stripped 9 bases from V and 0 bases from J, with 14 bases between. Germline V gene sequence: CDR1 LNHDA, CDR2 SQIVND (reference sequence). In DNA, the CDR3 is TGTGCCAGCATACAGGGTCCCATGAACACTGAAGCTTTCTTT. Its protein is CASIQGPMNTEAFF.

CDR3 nucleotide sequence: TGTGCCACCAGCCCCGGGGAGCGGGGACGCACAGATACGCAGTATTTT. Residues: CATSPGERGRTDTQYF. The chain links TRBV15 to TRBJ2-3, with TRBD2 matching 7 bases. V shed 5 bases and J 1 base; nucleotides not matched to a gene: 9. The germline gives CDR1 LNHNV, CDR2 YYDKDF (reference sequence). This CDR3 is built from 16 residues.

V is TRBV6-1 and J is TRBJ1-5; D remains ambiguous. There are 14 residues in the CDR3. Trimming removed 6 bases from V and 2 bases from J, with 11 bases in between. Germline CDR1 is MNHNS and CDR2 is SASEGT. In DNA form, the CDR3 reads TGTGCCAGCAGGAACCCCCAGGGCAATCAGCCCCAGCATTTT. Protein sequence: CASRNPQGNQPQHF.

The V call is TRBV27, the J call TRBJ2-7; D perhaps matches TRBD1 (5 bases). The CDR3 extends over 15 amino acids. Trimming left V 0 bases short and J 3 bases short, with 12 bases between. The V gene's germline CDR1 is MNHEY and CDR2 SMNVEV (reference sequence). This CDR3 reads CASSLSIGQGYEQYF. Written as DNA, the CDR3 is TGTGCCAGCAGTTTATCGATAGGCCAGGGCTACGAGCAGTACTTC.

This clonotype was observed a handful of times. The chain recombines TRBV19 with TRBJ2-2, with D perhaps TRBD1 (5 bases). CDR3 length: 14 residues. CDR1 and CDR2 from the germline V gene are LNHDA and SQIVND (reference sequence). V lost 1 base and J 5 bases, leaving 8 bases between the germline ends. The DNA for the CDR3 is TGTGCCAGTAGTATAGGCAGGGTTACCGGGGAGCTGTTTTTT. Its protein is CASSIGRVTGELFF.

The rearrangement uses TRBV12-3 or TRBV12-4 and TRBJ2-7, with a weak D call TRBD1 (5 bases). This CDR3 is 17 amino acids long. Trimming cost V 0 bases and J 2 bases, with 17 bases left between them. CDR3 in amino acids: CASSLALSAGYPYEQYF. The CDR3 nucleotides read TGTGCCAGCAGTTTAGCCTTGTCGGCAGGGTACCCCTACGAGCAGTACTTC.

The chain has TRBV9 and TRBJ2-5; D is possibly TRBD2 (6 bases). The length of the CDR3 is 16 residues. V dropped 3 bases and J dropped 3 bases, with 18 bases sitting between them. Germline assignment: CDR1 SGDLS and CDR2 YYNGEE. CDR3 DNA sequence: TGTGCCAGCAGCGGGACCCCGTGGGAGGATGAAGAGACCCAGTACTTC. It yields the protein CASSGTPWEDEETQYF.

V gene TRBV29-1 combines with J gene TRBJ2-3; no reliable D call. The germline gives CDR1 SQVTM, CDR2 ANQGSEA. The germline V and J ends were trimmed by 2 bases and 0 bases, with 15 bases remaining between them. The CDR3 consists of 16 residues. This chain's CDR3 is CSVEPGVITSTDTQYF. CDR3 nucleotide sequence: TGCAGCGTTGAACCAGGCGTCATTACTAGCACAGATACGCAGTATTTT.

This clonotype was found a few times. The chain recombines TRBV25-1 with TRBJ2-7; D is perhaps TRBD1 (5 bases). CDR1 and CDR2 from the germline V gene are MGHDK and SYGVNS. Trimming removed 6 bases at V and 2 bases at J, with 17 bases between. This CDR3 is built from 15 residues. The CDR3 DNA reads as TGTGCCAGCAGCCCTCACAGGACACTTACCTACGAGCAGTACTTC. As protein: CASSPHRTLTYEQYF.

The rearrangement joins TRBV19 to TRBJ2-2; D is perhaps TRBD1 (6 bases). In germline, CDR1 is LNHDA, CDR2 SQIVND (reference sequence). Trimming removed 10 bases at V and 5 bases at J, with 14 bases between. CDR3 length equals 13 residues. This CDR3 reads CAITYRETGELFF. For the CDR3, the DNA is TGTGCCATTACCTACAGGGAAACCGGGGAGCTGTTTTTT.